This T cell receptor (beta chain) emerged from a study of shared clonotypes between healthy human individuals. Study at large: Each donor's CD4 naive and CD4 memory cells filled three plates apiece, CD8 naive two, and CD8 memory one.

The repertoire was sequenced with immunoSEQ multiplex PCR; TCRdb's copy has only in-frame clones and lacks some. The sample has over 700,000 clones, 55% to 80% seen once. Findings and limits, study-wide: The sharing of approximately 4.6% of naive CD4 clonotypes was seen across a few donors. Estimated richness was generally greater in naive than memory subsets.

This clone showed up just a few times. Antigen: not known. The length of the CDR3 is 12 residues. Germline V gene lookup returns CDR1 MGHRA and CDR2 YSYEKL. Trimming left V 4 bases short and J 4 bases short, with 5 bases between. The sequence was collected from a woman aged 30 to 39 in good health. Sample: memory CD4+ T cells sorted from blood. This sample's subset: CD45RA-negative fraction. The chain has TRBV4-1 and TRBJ1-5; D unresolved. The CDR3 loop is CASSLPNQPQHF. DNA for the CDR3: TGCGCCAGCAGCCTACCAAATCAGCCCCAGCATTTT.